This T cell receptor (beta chain) was captured in a study of blood T cell repertoires in COVID-19. Background on the study: Donors in the United States, Italy and Spain gave samples during acute or convalescent COVID-19. The cDNA or gDNA used as material had been derived from T cells, B-cell-depleted T cells, or PBMCs.

Per the original data handling: Reference gene primers were amplified, and this amplification served to estimate nucleated cell counts. The assay was immunoSEQ multiplex PCR, and TCRdb's table has in-frame clones only and misses some. V, J and clone size are those of that table, while D and trimming were read from the DNA. The sample yields about 210,000 clones, more than 70% seen once. Germline trimming cut 0 bases from V and 15 bases from J; bases unmatched to any gene: 14. CDR1 is ENHRY, CDR2 SYGVKD, per germline. The CDR3 totals 15 residues. The origin of this receptor is a woman in her thirties or forties with acute COVID-19. The chain has TRBV10-3 and TRBJ2-1, with 7 bases matching TRBD1. The source material was PBMCs or T cells enriched from blood (not recorded which). As DNA, the CDR3 is TGTGCCATCAGTGAGTCAACCCGGGACAGCACATTTCCGTTCTTC. This codes for CAISESTRDSTFPFF.